The 19 T cell receptor beta chains below all came from one sample that was sequenced in a study of OX40 agonist ivuxolimab in advanced cancers. Clones were read by immunoSEQ multiplex PCR, and TCRdb kept only the in-frame ones, dropping some. The sample records 75,000 to 90,000 clones, more than 80% being singletons. The starting material was CD4+ or CD8+ T cells sorted from blood, obtained in a trial of the OX40 agonist ivuxolimab. The origin of the receptors is an adult with an advanced solid tumor such as melanoma, head and neck, liver or kidney cancer.

This chain connects TRBV19 to TRBJ1-1, with D perhaps TRBD1 (5 bases). V was trimmed by 4 bases and J by 4 bases, leaving 10 bases between them. The CDR3 extends over 13 amino acids. In germline, CDR1 is LNHDA, CDR2 SQIVND (reference sequence). The CDR3 DNA reads as TGTGCCAGTAGTAAGCTAAGGGGCACTGAAGCTTTCTTT. As protein: CASSKLRGTEAFF.

The chain combines TRBV18 with TRBJ1-2; 7 nucleotides line up with TRBD1. Trimming cost V 2 bases and J 4 bases; bases outside gene matches: 7. CDR1 is KGHSH, CDR2 LQKENI, per germline. The CDR3 runs to 15 residues. The CDR3 region has the DNA TGTGCCAGCTCACCATCTACCAGGGGGACCTATGGCTACACCTTC. Its protein product is CASSPSTRGTYGYTF.

The V and J genes are TRBV9 and TRBJ2-7; tentative D call: TRBD2 (5 bases). This CDR3 spans 13 amino acids. CDR1 and CDR2 (germline): SGDLS, YYNGEE. V dropped 0 bases and J dropped 2 bases, with 6 bases sitting between them. The CDR3 here is CASSVGSAYEQYF. The CDR3 DNA reads as TGTGCCAGCAGCGTAGGTAGCGCCTACGAGCAGTACTTC.

The chain links TRBV9 to TRBJ2-1; 9 bases are a match to TRBD2. The CDR3 loop spans 15 amino acids. Germline V gene sequence: CDR1 SGDLS, CDR2 YYNGEE. Trimming cost V 0 bases and J 7 bases; bases outside gene matches: 5. CDR3 sequence (DNA): TGTGCCAGCAGCGTAGGGGCTAGCGGGGCTAATGAGCAGTTCTTC. Its protein is CASSVGASGANEQFF.

The chain employs TRBV30 and TRBJ1-5; D is unresolved. The CDR3 runs 13 residues. Germline V CDR1 and CDR2: GTSNPN, SVGIG (reference sequence). The ends were cut back, 2 bases at V and 1 base at J, with 6 bases in the middle. Here the CDR3 reads CAWSIGSNQPQHF. The CDR3 bases are TGTGCCTGGAGTATCGGCAGCAATCAGCCCCAGCATTTT.

The J gene is TRBJ1-4, the V gene TRBV14; D call uncertain. The germline V gene encodes CDR1 SGHDN and CDR2 FVKESK. The V and J ends lost 2 bases and 10 bases respectively, with 14 bases between them. The CDR3 has 14 residues. CDR3 DNA sequence: TGTGCCAGCAGCCAATTAAGATTTGGTGGAAAACTGTTTTTT. It codes for CASSQLRFGGKLFF.

The table lists this clone with a count of one. The rearrangement joins TRBV5-6 to TRBJ2-5, with 9 bases matching TRBD1. Germline CDR1 reads SGHDT; CDR2 reads YYEEEE. The CDR3 runs to 15 residues. V trimming: 6 bases; J trimming: 4 bases; junction bases outside the gene matches: 10. CDR3 sequence: CASNDDRGIGETQYF. For the CDR3, the DNA is TGTGCCAGCAACGACGACAGGGGGATTGGAGAGACCCAGTACTTC. Full variable domain (missing parts from reference TRBV5-6 and TRBJ2-5): DAGVTQSPTHLIKTRGQQVTLRCSPKSGHDTVSWYQQALGQGPQFIFQYYEEEERQRGNFPDRFSGHQFPNYSSELNVNALLLGDSALYLCASNDDRGIGETQYFGPGTRLLVL.

The table lists this clone with a count of one. The rearrangement links TRBV5-4 to TRBJ2-2, with 7 nucleotides matching TRBD2. CDR1 and CDR2 from the germline V gene are SGHNT and YYREEE (reference sequence). V gave up 4 bases and J gave up 0 bases; unmatched junction bases: 6. This CDR3 has 16 amino acids. The CDR3 spells CASSRPSGSNTGELFF. CDR3 bases: TGTGCCAGCAGCCGGCCTAGCGGATCGAACACCGGGGAGCTGTTTTTT.

The chain couples TRBV6-5 to TRBJ1-1; D not certain. The CDR3 spans 13 residues. From germline, CDR1 is MNHEY and CDR2 SVGAGI. V dropped 0 bases and J dropped 5 bases, with 7 bases sitting between them. For the CDR3, the DNA is TGTGCCAGCAGTTACTCGGCAGCGACTGAAGCTTTCTTT. The encoded protein is CASSYSAATEAFF.

In regard to this clone: The sample carries other DNA sequences with the same CDR3. V usage is TRBV7-2 and J usage is TRBJ2-5, with TRBD1 matching 10 bases. Germline-derived CDR1 and CDR2 are SGHTA and FQGNSA. Trimming took 4 bases from V and 5 from J; bases not matched to a gene: 4. CDR3 size: 14 residues. The DNA for the CDR3 is TGTGCCAGCAGCTCGGGACAGGGGCAGGAGACCCAGTACTTC. Protein sequence: CASSSGQGQETQYF.

CDR3 in DNA: TGTGCCAGTAGTCCGTCGGGACAGGGATCCTACGAGCAGTACTTC. Translation gives CASSPSGQGSYEQYF. The chain has TRBV19 and TRBJ2-7; TRBD1 aligns across 9 bases. V shed 5 bases and J 1 base; nucleotides not matched to a gene: 6. The CDR3 consists of 15 residues. Per the germline V gene, CDR1 is LNHDA and CDR2 is SQIVND (reference sequence).

The chain has TRBV7-6 and TRBJ1-6; no clear D. Trimming took off 3 bases at V and 12 bases at J, with 9 bases between the two ends. CDR1 is SGHVS and CDR2 is FNYEAQ in the germline V gene. The CDR3 totals 12 residues. The CDR3 sequence: CASSFAGQPLHF. Here the CDR3 DNA reads TGTGCCAGCAGCTTTGCCGGGCAACCCCTCCACTTT.

V gene TRBV11-3 combines with J gene TRBJ2-1, with 12 bases that match TRBD2. The CDR3 is 20 residues long. Germline CDR1 is SGHNT and CDR2 is YENEEA. Unmatched junction bases numbered 26, after V lost 5 bases and J lost 12 bases. The chain's CDR3 is CASSPSFRQGGLAGSKGQFF. The CDR3, as DNA: TGTGCCAGCAGCCCGTCCTTCCGACAGGGCGGACTAGCGGGGTCCAAGGGGCAGTTCTTC.

This chain connects TRBV7-9 to TRBJ1-2; TRBD1 agrees at 9 bases. CDR3 size: 14 residues. Germline CDR1 is SEHNR and CDR2 is FQNEAQ (reference sequence). With V trimmed by 6 bases and J by 6 bases, 8 bases remained unmatched. The CDR3: CASSLAWTGDGYTF. In DNA form, the CDR3 reads TGTGCCAGCAGTCTTGCTTGGACAGGGGATGGCTACACCTTC.

The chain has TRBV6-5 and TRBJ2-2; 8 nucleotides align to TRBD1. From germline, CDR1 is MNHEY and CDR2 SVGAGI. Unmatched junction bases numbered 10, after V lost 7 bases and J lost 6 bases. This CDR3 contains 15 residues. The CDR3 coding sequence is TGTGCCAGCACCCGCGGACAGGGTGTTCCCGGGGAGCTGTTTTTT. Its translation is CASTRGQGVPGELFF.

This clone was picked up a small number of times. The CDR3, as DNA: TGTGCCAGCAGCGTTCGAGGTGTGGAGGTAAATGGCTACACCTTC. Amino acids: CASSVRGVEVNGYTF. This chain uses TRBV7-9 with TRBJ1-2, with D hard to call. Trimming removed 5 bases at V and 6 bases at J, with 19 bases between. There are 15 residues in the CDR3. Germline-derived CDR1 and CDR2 are SEHNR and FQNEAQ (reference sequence).

The chain has TRBV11-3 and TRBJ2-3, with a weak D call TRBD1 (5 bases). The germline V and J ends were trimmed by 0 bases and 2 bases, with 9 bases remaining between them. The length of the CDR3 is 15 residues. The V gene's germline CDR1 is SGHNT and CDR2 YENEEA. CDR3 loop: CASSLDGADTDTQYF. DNA for the CDR3: TGTGCCAGCAGCTTAGATGGGGCAGACACAGATACGCAGTATTTT.

The chain joins TRBV9 to TRBJ1-6; 7 nucleotides line up with TRBD1. Germline V gene sequence: CDR1 SGDLS, CDR2 YYNGEE. V trimming: 4 bases; J trimming: 7 bases; junction bases outside the gene matches: 8. The CDR3 is 15 amino acids. The CDR3 reads CASSPQGLENSPLHF. CDR3 in DNA: TGTGCCAGCAGCCCACAGGGGCTAGAAAATTCACCCCTCCACTTT.

This chain uses TRBV5-6 with TRBJ2-3; a weak D match, TRBD2 (6 bases). Germline V gene lookup returns CDR1 SGHDT and CDR2 YYEEEE. Trimming took 0 bases from V and 2 from J, leaving 7 bases between them. The CDR3 is 14 residues long. The CDR3 reads CASSLAGDTDTQYF. The CDR3 coding sequence is TGTGCCAGCAGCTTGGCGGGGGACACAGATACGCAGTATTTT.